Given below is one T cell receptor beta chain in context. These data come from a study of blood T cell repertoires in COVID-19. The CDR3 is made up of 15 amino acids. In germline, CDR1 is GTSNPN, CDR2 SVGIG (reference sequence). Trimming removed 4 bases from V and 5 bases from J, with 20 bases in between. Profiled with immunoSEQ multiplex PCR; TCRdb holds only in-frame clones, not every one. This table holds 100,000 to 150,000 clones, 65% to 90% found once. The clonotype comes from a man at least 80 years old with active or convalescent COVID-19. This chain connects TRBV30 to TRBJ2-5, with D possibly TRBD1 on 7 matching bases. The sequenced sample was peripheral blood. The CDR3 protein is CAWTPRAGGWETQYF. The CDR3, as DNA: TGTGCCTGGACCCCTCGGGCAGGGGGGTGGGAGACCCAGTACTTC.